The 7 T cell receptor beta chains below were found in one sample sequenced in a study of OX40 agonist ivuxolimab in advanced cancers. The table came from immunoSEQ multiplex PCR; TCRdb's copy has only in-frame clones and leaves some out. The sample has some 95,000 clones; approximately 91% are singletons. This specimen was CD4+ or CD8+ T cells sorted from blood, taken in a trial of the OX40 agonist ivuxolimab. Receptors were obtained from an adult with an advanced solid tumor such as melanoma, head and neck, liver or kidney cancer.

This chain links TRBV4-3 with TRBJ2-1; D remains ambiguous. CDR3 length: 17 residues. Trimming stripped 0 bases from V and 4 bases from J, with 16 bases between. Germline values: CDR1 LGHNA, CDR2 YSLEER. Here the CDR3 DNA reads TGCGCCAGCAGCCAAGAGCATACGCCCAGTCTTTACAATGAGCAGTTCTTC. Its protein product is CASSQEHTPSLYNEQFF.

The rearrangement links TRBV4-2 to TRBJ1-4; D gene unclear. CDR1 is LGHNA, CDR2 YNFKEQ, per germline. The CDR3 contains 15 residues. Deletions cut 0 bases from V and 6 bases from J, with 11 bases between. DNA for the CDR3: TGTGCCAGCAGCCAAGATAAGCAGGCGTATGAAAAACTGTTTTTT. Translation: CASSQDKQAYEKLFF.

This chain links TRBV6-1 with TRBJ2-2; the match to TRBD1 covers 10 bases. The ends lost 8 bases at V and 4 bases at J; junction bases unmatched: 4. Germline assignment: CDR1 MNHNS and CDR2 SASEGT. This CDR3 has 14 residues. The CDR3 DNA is TGTGCCAGCGGTCGACAGGGGGCCACCGGGGAGCTGTTTTTT. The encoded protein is CASGRQGATGELFF.

The CDR3 reads CASSPARGTEAFF. DNA of the CDR3: TGTGCCAGCTCACCGGCTAGGGGCACTGAAGCTTTCTTT. This chain links TRBV18 with TRBJ1-1, with D perhaps TRBD1 (5 bases). The CDR3 contains 13 residues. Germline V lookup: CDR1 KGHSH, CDR2 LQKENI. Deletions cut 3 bases from V and 4 bases from J, with 9 bases between. Full variable domain (remainder filled in from reference TRBV18 and TRBJ1-1): NAGVMQNPRHLVRRRGQEARLRCSPMKGHSHVYWYRQLPEEGLKFMVYLQKENIIDESGMPKERFSAEFPKEGPSILRIQQVVRGDSAAYFCASSPARGTEAFFGQGTRLTVV.

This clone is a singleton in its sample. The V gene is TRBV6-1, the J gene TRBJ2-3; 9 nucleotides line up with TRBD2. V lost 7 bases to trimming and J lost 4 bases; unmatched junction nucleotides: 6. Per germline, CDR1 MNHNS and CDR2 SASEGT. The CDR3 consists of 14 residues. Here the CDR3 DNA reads TGTGCCAGCAAGAGTAGCGGGAGCGCAGATACGCAGTATTTT. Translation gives CASKSSGSADTQYF.

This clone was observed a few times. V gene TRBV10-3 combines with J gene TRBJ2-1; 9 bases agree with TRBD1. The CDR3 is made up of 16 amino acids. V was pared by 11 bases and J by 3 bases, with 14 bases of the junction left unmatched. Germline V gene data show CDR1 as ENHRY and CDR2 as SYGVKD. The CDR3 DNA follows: TGTGCCGCATCCGCTACGACAGGGGGGATCTACAATGAGCAGTTCTTC. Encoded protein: CAASATTGGIYNEQFF.

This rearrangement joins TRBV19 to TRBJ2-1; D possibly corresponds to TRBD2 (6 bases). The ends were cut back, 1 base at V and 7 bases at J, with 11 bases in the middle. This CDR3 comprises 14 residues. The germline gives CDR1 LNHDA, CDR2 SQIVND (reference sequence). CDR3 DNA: TGTGCCAGTAGTATAGCCCCCCTAGCGAATGAGCAGTTCTTC. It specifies CASSIAPLANEQFF.